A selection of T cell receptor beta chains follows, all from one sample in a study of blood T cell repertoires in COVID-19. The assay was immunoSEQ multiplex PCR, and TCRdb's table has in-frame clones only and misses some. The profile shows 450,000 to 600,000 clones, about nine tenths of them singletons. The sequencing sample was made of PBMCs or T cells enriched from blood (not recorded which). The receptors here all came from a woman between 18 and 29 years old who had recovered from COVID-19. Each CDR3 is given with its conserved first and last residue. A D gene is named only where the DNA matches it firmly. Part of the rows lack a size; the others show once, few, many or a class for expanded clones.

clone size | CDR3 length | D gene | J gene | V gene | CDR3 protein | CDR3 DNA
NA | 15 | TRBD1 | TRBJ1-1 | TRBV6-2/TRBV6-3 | CASSRQGAGNTEAFF | TGTGCCAGCAGTCGACAGGGGGCGGGGAACACTGAAGCTTTCTTT
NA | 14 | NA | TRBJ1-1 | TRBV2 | CASRELTENTEAFF | TGTGCCAGCAGGGAACTGACAGAGAACACTGAAGCTTTCTTT
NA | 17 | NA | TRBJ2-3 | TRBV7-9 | CASSPPLSTSSTDTQYF | TGTGCCAGCAGCCCCCCCCTGAGCACCTCTAGCACAGATACGCAGTATTTT
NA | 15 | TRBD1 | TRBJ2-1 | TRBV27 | CASSLIRDSYNEQFF | TGTGCCAGCAGTTTGATCCGGGACAGCTACAATGAGCAGTTCTTC
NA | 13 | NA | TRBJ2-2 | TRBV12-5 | CASGLGQTGELFF | TGTGCTAGTGGTCTCGGTCAAACCGGGGAGCTGTTTTTT
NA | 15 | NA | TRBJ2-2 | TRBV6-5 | CASSPSRDRPGGLFF | TGTGCCAGCAGCCCATCCCGTGACAGGCCGGGGGGGCTGTTTTTT
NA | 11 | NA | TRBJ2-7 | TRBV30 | CAWSEGRKQYF | TGTGCCTGGAGCGAGGGCCGAAAGCAGTACTTC
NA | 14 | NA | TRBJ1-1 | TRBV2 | CASSSIGRSTEAFF | TGTGCCAGCAGTTCGATAGGGAGAAGCACTGAAGCTTTCTTT
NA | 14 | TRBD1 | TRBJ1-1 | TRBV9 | CASSPGQVNTEAFF | TGTGCCAGCAGCCCGGGACAGGTGAACACTGAAGCTTTCTTT
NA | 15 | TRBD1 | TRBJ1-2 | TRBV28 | CASSPGQGILYGYTF | TGTGCCAGCAGTCCGGGACAGGGCATTCTCTATGGCTACACCTTC
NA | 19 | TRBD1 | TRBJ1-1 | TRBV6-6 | CASSPLLYRDSFMNTEAFF | TGTGCCAGCAGTCCCCTCCTATACCGGGACAGCTTCATGAACACTGAAGCTTTCTTT
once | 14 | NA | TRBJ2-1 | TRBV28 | CASSLAGFYNEQFF | TGTGCCAGCAGTTTAGCGGGTTTTTACAATGAGCAGTTCTTC
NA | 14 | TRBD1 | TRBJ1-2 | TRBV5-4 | CASSLVQGASGYTF | TGTGCCAGCAGCTTGGTGCAGGGGGCTAGTGGCTACACCTTC
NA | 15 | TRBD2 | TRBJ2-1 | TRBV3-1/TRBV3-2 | CASSSRLAGDDEQFF | TGTGCCAGCAGCTCCCGACTAGCGGGGGACGATGAGCAGTTCTTC
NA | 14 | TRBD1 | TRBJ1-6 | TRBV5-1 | CASSSTGDNSPLHF | TGCGCCAGCAGTTCGACAGGGGATAATTCACCCCTCCACTTT
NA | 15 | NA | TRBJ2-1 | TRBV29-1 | CSVGEGTSSYNEQFF | TGCAGCGTTGGTGAGGGGACAAGCTCCTACAATGAGCAGTTCTTC
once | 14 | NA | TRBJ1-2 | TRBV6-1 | CASSEAGPGLGYTF | TGTGCCAGCAGTGAGGCAGGCCCGGGATTGGGCTACACCTTC
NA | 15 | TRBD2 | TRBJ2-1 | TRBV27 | CASGPGLAAYNEQFF | TGTGCCAGCGGACCGGGACTAGCGGCCTACAATGAGCAGTTCTTC
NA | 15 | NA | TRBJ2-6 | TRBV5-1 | CASSFGGSGANVLTF | TGCGCCAGCAGCTTTGGAGGTTCTGGGGCCAACGTCCTGACTTTC
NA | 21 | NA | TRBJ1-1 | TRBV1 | CTSSQEKNGSSGQPSNTEAFF | TGCACCAGCAGCCAAGAGAAGAATGGGTCATCGGGACAGCCTTCGAACACTGAAGCTTTCTTT